The 4 T cell receptor beta chains below were found in one sample sequenced in a study of beta chain features in type 1 diabetes (dated by TCRdb to 2016 to 2019). Library preparation was by the immunoSEQ multiplex PCR assay. All of the isolated RNA was reverse transcribed with the High Capacity cDNA Reverse Transcription Kit, so expressed TCRB transcripts were sequenced. TCRdb carries this immuneACCESS record with in-frame sequences only. Its versions omit some clonotypes, under half of them owing to an unresolved V gene in the studies checked, with the rest unexplained. Within this sample are approximately 260,000 clones, with roughly 25% of them counted one time only. The ten largest make up roughly 0.011% of the sample. Their recognized antigens are unknown. Study-wide findings and limitations: Type 1 diabetes patients showed a moderate but significant shortening of TCRB CDR3 length in all four CD4+ subsets.

The sample was naive CD4+ T cells from blood. Per the publication, the cell subset or site label means: true naive CD4+ T cells. The source of these receptors is a woman aged 25-40 years with type 1 diabetes.

V gene TRBV9 combines with J gene TRBJ2-3; D ambiguous. Per the germline V gene, CDR1 is SGDLS and CDR2 is YYNGEE. V was cut by 3 bases and J by 0 bases, with 5 bases left in between. The CDR3 totals 13 residues. CDR3 bases: TGTGCCAGCAGCGCCCCTAGCACAGATACGCAGTATTTT. Amino acids: CASSAPSTDTQYF.

The CDR3 loop is CASSGVSGRALNEQFF. The CDR3 coding sequence is TGTGCCAGCAGTGGGGTTAGCGGGAGGGCCCTAAATGAGCAGTTCTTC. The rearrangement links TRBV2 to TRBJ2-1; TRBD2 matches at 11 bases. Germline loops: CDR1 SNHLY, CDR2 FYNNEI. V was clipped by 4 bases and J by 7 bases; unmatched bases: 9. The CDR3 runs to 16 residues.

The rearrangement joins TRBV6-6 to TRBJ2-7; D perhaps matches TRBD1 (6 bases). This CDR3 is built from 12 residues. The V end lost 4 bases, the J end lost 3 bases, and 7 bases lay between the germline ends. Germline V lookup: CDR1 MNHNY, CDR2 SVGAGI (reference sequence). In nucleotides, the CDR3 is TGTGCCAGCAGTTTGACAGGCTACGAGCAGTACTTC. It translates to CASSLTGYEQYF.

Only a few counts were recorded for this clone. The CDR3: CAWTAGDGADTQYF. The CDR3 DNA sequence: TGTGCCTGGACAGCGGGAGATGGGGCAGATACGCAGTATTTT. The chain uses TRBV30 and TRBJ2-3, with 8 bases aligning to TRBD2. Per germline, CDR1 GTSNPN and CDR2 SVGIG (reference sequence). This CDR3 region has 14 residues. Unmatched junction bases numbered 7, after V lost 4 bases and J lost 4 bases.